Listed below are T cell receptor beta chains from one sample, sequenced in a study of CD8 T cells in Susac syndrome. TCRdb re-analysed the immunoSEQ multiplex PCR reads in MiXCR, keeping a single row per CDR3 protein. The sample contains 200,000 to 300,000 distinct CDR3 sequences, roughly 95% of which appear only once. Sample: CD4+ T cells from PBMCs. Receptors were obtained from a human donor with Susac syndrome. Both conserved end residues are part of each CDR3. Fields, in order: clone size, D gene, V gene, J gene, CDR3 DNA, CDR3 protein. A D gene is named only where the DNA matches it firmly. Expanded clones get a size class; other rows say once, few or many, or leave the size out.

>NA|NA|TRBV20-1|TRBJ2-3
TGCAGTGCCCTTGAGGGGGTGGCGGGAGATACGCAGTATTTT
CSALEGVAGDTQYF
>NA|NA|TRBV4-1|TRBJ1-1
TGCGCCAGCAGCCAAGAAGTGAACACTGAAGCTTTCTTT
CASSQEVNTEAFF
>NA|TRBD1|TRBV3-1|TRBJ2-2
TGTGCCAGCAGACCTCATCGACAGGGGACCGGGGAGCTGTTTTTT
CASRPHRQGTGELFF
>NA|NA|TRBV15|TRBJ2-6
TGTGCCACCAGCAGGAAGGGACTCGCTCTCTCTGGGGCCAACGTCCTGACTTTC
CATSRKGLALSGANVLTF
>NA|TRBD1|TRBV20-1|TRBJ1-2
TGCAGTGCTAGAGAAAGACAGGGCTTTGGCTACACCTTC
CSARERQGFGYTF
>NA|NA|TRBV9|TRBJ2-5
TGTGCCAGCAGCGTAGCCCAGGGGGGAACGCGCCAAGAGACCCAGTACTTC
CASSVAQGGTRQETQYF
>NA|TRBD2|TRBV20-1|TRBJ2-2
TGCAGTGCTAGAGGGACTAGCGGGACCTCGAACACCGGGGAGCTGTTTTTT
CSARGTSGTSNTGELFF
>NA|NA|TRBV12-3/TRBV12-4|TRBJ1-2
TGTGCCAGCAGCTTACGACCCTTAAGAGCCCGAAATTATGGCTACACCTTC
CASSLRPLRARNYGYTF
>NA|NA|TRBV20-1|TRBJ2-2
TGCAGTGCTAGAGATTCACGGCGGAACACCGGGGAGCTGTTTTTT
CSARDSRRNTGELFF
>once|NA|TRBV7-7|TRBJ2-5
TGTGCTAGCAGCTTAGCTAGCCTAGCTGGGACCCAGTACTTC
CASSLASLAGTQYF
>NA|TRBD1|TRBV30|TRBJ1-2
TGTGCCTCGGGACAGAACTATGGCTACACCTTC
CASGQNYGYTF
>NA|NA|TRBV11-2|TRBJ2-1
TGTGCCAGCAGCTTAAGCTGGATGAGGGGTGAGCAGTTCTTC
CASSLSWMRGEQFF
>NA|TRBD2|TRBV20-1|TRBJ2-7
TGCAGTGCCAGACGGGGGGGCGGCGACGAGCAGTACTTC
CSARRGGGDEQYF
>NA|NA|TRBV28|TRBJ1-2
TGTGCCAGCAGTCTACCGTCCTTTAGAACACGGAATGGCTACACCTTC
CASSLPSFRTRNGYTF
>NA|NA|TRBV2|TRBJ1-2
TGTGCCAGCAGTGTTGGGGGTCTGGCTGGCTACACCTTC
CASSVGGLAGYTF
>NA|TRBD2|TRBV24-1|TRBJ2-1
TGTGCCACCAGCGGGACTAGCGGGAGGCACAATGAGCAGTTCTTC
CATSGTSGRHNEQFF
>NA|NA|TRBV7-3|TRBJ1-3
TGTGCCAGCAACTTACCTTTATTTGGGCTCTCTGGAAACACCATATATTTT
CASNLPLFGLSGNTIYF
>NA|TRBD1|TRBV24-1|TRBJ2-5
TGTGCCACCAGTGAAACCGGGACAGGCGGGATGGAGACCCAGTACTTC
CATSETGTGGMETQYF
>NA|NA|TRBV4-2|TRBJ1-3
TGTGCCAGCAGCCAACCCATTGGTGGGGTGCCTGGAAACACCATATATTTT
CASSQPIGGVPGNTIYF
>NA|NA|TRBV7-3|TRBJ1-2
TGTGCCAGCAGCCAAGGGCGGGGAGGCGGCTACACCTTC
CASSQGRGGGYTF
>few|TRBD1|TRBV12-3/TRBV12-4|TRBJ2-5
TGTGCCAGCAGTTTACAGGGGGCGAAGACCCAGTACTTC
CASSLQGAKTQYF
>NA|TRBD1|TRBV11-2|TRBJ2-7
TGTGCCAGCAGCTTGGGTGTCGCGGACAGGGAGTACTTC
CASSLGVADREYF